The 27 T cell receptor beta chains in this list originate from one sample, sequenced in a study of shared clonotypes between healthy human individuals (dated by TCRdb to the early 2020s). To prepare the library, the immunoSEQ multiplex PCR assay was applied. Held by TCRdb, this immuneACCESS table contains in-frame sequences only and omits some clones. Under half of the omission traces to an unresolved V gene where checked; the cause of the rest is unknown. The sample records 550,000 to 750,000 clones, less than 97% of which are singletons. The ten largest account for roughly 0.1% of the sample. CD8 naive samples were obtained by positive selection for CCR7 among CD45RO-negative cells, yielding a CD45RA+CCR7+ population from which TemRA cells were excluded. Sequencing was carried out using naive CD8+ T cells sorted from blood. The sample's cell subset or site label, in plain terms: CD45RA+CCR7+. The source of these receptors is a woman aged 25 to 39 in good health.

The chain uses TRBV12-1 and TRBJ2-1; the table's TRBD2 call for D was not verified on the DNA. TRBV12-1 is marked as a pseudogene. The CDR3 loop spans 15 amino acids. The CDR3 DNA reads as TGTGCCAGCAGCTTTGCGTCTAGCGGGAGCAATGAGCAGTTCTTC. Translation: CASSFASSGSNEQFF.

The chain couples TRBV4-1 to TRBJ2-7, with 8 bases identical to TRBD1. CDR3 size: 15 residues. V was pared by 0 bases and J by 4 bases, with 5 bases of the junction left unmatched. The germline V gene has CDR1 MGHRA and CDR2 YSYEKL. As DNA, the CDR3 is TGCGCCAGCAGCCAAGATCCGACAGGGGTTTACGAGCAGTACTTC. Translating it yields CASSQDPTGVYEQYF.

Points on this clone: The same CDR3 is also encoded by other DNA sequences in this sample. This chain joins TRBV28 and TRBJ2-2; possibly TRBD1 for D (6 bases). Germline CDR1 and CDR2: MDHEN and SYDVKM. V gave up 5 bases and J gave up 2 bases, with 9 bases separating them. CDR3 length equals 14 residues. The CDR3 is CASSLGTNTGELFF. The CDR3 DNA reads TGTGCCAGCAGTCTAGGGACAAACACCGGGGAGCTGTTTTTT.

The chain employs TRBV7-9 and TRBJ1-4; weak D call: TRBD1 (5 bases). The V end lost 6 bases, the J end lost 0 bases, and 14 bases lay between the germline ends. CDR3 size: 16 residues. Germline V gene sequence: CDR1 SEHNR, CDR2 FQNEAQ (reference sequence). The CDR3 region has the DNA TGTGCCAGCAGTCCCCCTCAGGGAGCAACTAATGAAAAACTGTTTTTT. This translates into CASSPPQGATNEKLFF.

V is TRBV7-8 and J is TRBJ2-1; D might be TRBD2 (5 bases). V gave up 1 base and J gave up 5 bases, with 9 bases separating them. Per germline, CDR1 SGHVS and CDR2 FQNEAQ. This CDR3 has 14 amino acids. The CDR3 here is CASSLEGGNNEQFF. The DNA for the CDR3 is TGTGCCAGCAGCTTAGAAGGAGGAAACAATGAGCAGTTCTTC.

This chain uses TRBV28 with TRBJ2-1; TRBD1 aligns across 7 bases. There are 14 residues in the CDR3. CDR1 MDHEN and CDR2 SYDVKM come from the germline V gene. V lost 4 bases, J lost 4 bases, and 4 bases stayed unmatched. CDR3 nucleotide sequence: TGTGCCAGCAGTTCCCCGGGACAGTACAATGAGCAGTTCTTC. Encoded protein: CASSSPGQYNEQFF.

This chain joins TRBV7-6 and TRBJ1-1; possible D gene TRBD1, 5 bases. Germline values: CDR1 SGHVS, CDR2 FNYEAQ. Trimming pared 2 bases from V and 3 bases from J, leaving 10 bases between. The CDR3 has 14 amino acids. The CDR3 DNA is TGTGCCAGCAGCTTAAATGGGGGATACACTGAAGCTTTCTTT. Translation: CASSLNGGYTEAFF.

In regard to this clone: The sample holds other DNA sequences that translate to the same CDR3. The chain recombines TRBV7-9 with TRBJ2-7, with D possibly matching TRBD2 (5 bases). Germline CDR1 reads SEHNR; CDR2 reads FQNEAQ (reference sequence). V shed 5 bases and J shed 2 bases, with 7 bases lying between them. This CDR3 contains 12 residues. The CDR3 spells CASSPGTYEQYF. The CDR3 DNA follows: TGTGCCAGCAGCCCCGGGACCTACGAGCAGTACTTC. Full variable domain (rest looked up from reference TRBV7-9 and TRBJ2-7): DTGVSQNPRHKITKRGQNVTFRCDPISEHNRLYWYRQTLGQGPEFLTYFQNEAQLEKSRLLSDRFSAERPKGSFSTLEIQRTEQGDSAMYLCASSPGTYEQYFGPGTRLTVT.

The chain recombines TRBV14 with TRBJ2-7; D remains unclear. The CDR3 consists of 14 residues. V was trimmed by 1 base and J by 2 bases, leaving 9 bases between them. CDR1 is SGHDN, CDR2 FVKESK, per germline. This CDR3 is CASSQVGLAYEQYF. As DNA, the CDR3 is TGTGCCAGCAGCCAAGTTGGGCTAGCCTACGAGCAGTACTTC. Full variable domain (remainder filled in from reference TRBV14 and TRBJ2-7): EAGVTQFPSHSVIEKGQTVTLRCDPISGHDNLYWYRRVMGKEIKFLLHFVKESKQDESGMPNNRFLAERTGGTYSTLKVQPAELEDSGVYFCASSQVGLAYEQYFGPGTRLTVT.

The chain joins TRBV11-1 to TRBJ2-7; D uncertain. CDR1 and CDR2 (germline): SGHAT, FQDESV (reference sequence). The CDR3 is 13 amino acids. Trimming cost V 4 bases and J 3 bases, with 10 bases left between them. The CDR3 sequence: CASSSGLGYEQYF. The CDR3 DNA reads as TGTGCCAGCAGCTCCGGTTTAGGCTACGAGCAGTACTTC.

CDR3 in DNA: TGCGCCAGCAGCCAGTTCGGTGCTAGGTCACTCTCTTCTAGCTCCTACAATGAGCAGTTCTTC. Translation gives CASSQFGARSLSSSSYNEQFF. The chain combines TRBV4-1 with TRBJ2-1; D unresolved. The CDR3 length is 21 residues. Trimming stripped 3 bases from V and 0 bases from J, with 27 bases between. Germline V gives CDR1 MGHRA, CDR2 YSYEKL.

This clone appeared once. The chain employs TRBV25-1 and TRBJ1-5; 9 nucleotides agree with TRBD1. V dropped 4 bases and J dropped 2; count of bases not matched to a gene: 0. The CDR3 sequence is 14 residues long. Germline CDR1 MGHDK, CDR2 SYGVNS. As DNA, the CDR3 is TGTGCCAGCAGTGGGACAGGGGGCAATCAGCCCCAGCATTTT. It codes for CASSGTGGNQPQHF.

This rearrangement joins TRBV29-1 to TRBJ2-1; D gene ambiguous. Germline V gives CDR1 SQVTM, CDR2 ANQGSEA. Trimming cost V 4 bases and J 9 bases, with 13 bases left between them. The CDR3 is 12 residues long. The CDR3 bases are TGCAGCGTTGTTGTGTCCTTACTTGAGCAGTTCTTC. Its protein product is CSVVVSLLEQFF.

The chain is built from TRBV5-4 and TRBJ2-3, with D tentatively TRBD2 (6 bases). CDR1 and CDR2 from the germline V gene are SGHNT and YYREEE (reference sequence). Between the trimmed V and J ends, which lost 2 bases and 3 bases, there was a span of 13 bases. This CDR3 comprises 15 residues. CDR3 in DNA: TGTGCCAGCAGCTTTTTCGGAGGGATTACAGATACGCAGTATTTT. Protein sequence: CASSFFGGITDTQYF.

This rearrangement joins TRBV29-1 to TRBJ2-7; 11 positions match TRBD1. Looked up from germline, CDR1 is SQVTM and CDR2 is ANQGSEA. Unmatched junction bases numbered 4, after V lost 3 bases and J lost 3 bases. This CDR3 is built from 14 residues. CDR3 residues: CSVDTGTGGYEQYF. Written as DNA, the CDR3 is TGCAGCGTTGATACCGGGACAGGGGGCTACGAGCAGTACTTC.

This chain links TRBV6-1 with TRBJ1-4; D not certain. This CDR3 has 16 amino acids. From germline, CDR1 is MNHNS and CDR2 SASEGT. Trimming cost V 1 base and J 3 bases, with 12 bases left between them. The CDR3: CASSEDPRAANEKLFF. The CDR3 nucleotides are TGTGCCAGCAGTGAAGACCCCCGGGCCGCTAATGAAAAACTGTTTTTT.

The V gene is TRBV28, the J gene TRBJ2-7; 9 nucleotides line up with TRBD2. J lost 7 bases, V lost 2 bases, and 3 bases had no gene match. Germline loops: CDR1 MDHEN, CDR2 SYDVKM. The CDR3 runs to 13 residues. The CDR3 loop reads CASSLQLAGEQYF. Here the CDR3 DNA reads TGTGCCAGCAGTTTACAGCTAGCGGGGGAGCAGTACTTC.

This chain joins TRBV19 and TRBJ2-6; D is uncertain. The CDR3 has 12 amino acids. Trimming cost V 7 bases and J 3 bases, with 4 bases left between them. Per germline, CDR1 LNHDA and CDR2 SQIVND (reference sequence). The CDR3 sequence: CASIGGANVLTF. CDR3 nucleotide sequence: TGTGCCAGTATTGGTGGGGCCAACGTCCTGACTTTC.

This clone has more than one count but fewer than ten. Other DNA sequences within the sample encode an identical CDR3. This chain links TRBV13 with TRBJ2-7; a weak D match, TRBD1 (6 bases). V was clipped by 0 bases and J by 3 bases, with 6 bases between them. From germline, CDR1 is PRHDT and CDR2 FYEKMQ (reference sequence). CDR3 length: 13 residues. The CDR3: CASSLGQGYEQYF. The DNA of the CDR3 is TGTGCCAGCAGCTTAGGACAGGGCTACGAGCAGTACTTC.

CDR3 residues: CATRQGFNEKLFF. The CDR3 DNA is TGTGCCACCCGACAGGGATTTAATGAAAAACTGTTTTTT. This chain links TRBV27 with TRBJ1-4, with 7 bases matching TRBD1. The CDR3 covers 13 residues. V lost 10 bases, J lost 4 bases, and 6 bases stayed unmatched. Germline CDR1 MNHEY, CDR2 SMNVEV (reference sequence).

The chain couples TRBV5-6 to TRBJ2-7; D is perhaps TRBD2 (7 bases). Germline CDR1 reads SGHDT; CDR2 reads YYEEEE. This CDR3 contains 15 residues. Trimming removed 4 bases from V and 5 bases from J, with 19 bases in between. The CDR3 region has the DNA TGTGCCAGCAGCCTCGGACGGGGGGCGGGCAACGAGCAGTACTTC. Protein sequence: CASSLGRGAGNEQYF.

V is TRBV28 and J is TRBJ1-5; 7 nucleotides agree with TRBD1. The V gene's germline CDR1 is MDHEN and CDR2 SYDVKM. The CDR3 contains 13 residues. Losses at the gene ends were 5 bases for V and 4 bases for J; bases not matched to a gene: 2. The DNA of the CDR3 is TGTGCCAGCAGTGAGACAGGGAATCAGCCCCAGCATTTT. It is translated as CASSETGNQPQHF.

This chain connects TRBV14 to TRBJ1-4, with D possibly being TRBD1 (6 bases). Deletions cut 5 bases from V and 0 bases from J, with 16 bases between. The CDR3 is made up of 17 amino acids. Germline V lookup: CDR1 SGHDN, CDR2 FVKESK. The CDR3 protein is CASSSDRISTTNEKLFF. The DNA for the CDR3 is TGTGCCAGCAGCTCCGACAGGATCTCTACAACTAATGAAAAACTGTTTTTT.

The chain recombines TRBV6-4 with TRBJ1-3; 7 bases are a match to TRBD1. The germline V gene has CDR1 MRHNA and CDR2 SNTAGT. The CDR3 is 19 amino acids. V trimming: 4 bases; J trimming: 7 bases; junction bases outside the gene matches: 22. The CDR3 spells CASSAPGQITKSGNNTIYF. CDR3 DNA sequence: TGTGCCAGCAGTGCCCCGGGACAGATAACGAAAAGTGGTAATAACACCATATATTTT.

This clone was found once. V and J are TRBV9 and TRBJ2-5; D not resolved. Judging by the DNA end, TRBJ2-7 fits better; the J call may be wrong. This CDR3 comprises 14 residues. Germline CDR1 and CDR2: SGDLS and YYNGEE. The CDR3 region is CASSVGMDGYEQYF. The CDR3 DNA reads TGTGCCAGCAGCGTAGGAATGGATGGGTACGAGCAGTACTTC.

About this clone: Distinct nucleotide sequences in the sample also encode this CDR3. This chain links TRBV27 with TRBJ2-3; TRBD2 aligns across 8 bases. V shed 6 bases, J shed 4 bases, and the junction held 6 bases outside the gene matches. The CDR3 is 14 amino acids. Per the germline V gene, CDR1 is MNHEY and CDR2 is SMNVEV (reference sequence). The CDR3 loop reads CASSPRTSPDTQYF. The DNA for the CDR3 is TGTGCCAGCAGCCCCCGGACTAGCCCAGATACGCAGTATTTT.

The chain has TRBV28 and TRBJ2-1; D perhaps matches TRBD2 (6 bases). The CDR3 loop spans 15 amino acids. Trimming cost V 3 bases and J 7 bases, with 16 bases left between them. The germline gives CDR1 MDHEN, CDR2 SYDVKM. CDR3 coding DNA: TGTGCCAGCAGTTTCCCTAGCGAGGGATTAAATGAGCAGTTCTTC. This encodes CASSFPSEGLNEQFF.